These 9 T cell receptor beta chains came from one sample sequenced in a study of beta chain features in type 1 diabetes. For these receptors, no antigen is known. Reverse transcribing all isolated RNA meant expressed TCRB transcripts were sequenced. Data came from immunoSEQ multiplex PCR; TCRdb stores just in-frame clones and leaves some out. The sample records about 150,000 clones, 10% being singletons. Study results and caveats: Significant though moderate, a shortening of TCRB CDR3s appeared in all four CD4+ subsets of Type 1 diabetes patients.

The sequenced sample was central memory CD4+ T cells from blood. All receptors come from a man younger than 40 with type 1 diabetes.

Worth noting for this clone: The identical CDR3 is also encoded by other nucleotide sequences in the sample. The V and J genes are TRBV27 and TRBJ2-7, with D perhaps matching TRBD1 (5 bases). V shed 3 bases and J shed 0 bases, with 9 bases lying between them. The CDR3 covers 14 residues. The germline V gene encodes CDR1 MNHEY and CDR2 SMNVEV (reference sequence). The CDR3 reads CASSLTESSYEQYF. CDR3 DNA: TGTGCCAGCAGTTTGACAGAGAGCTCCTACGAGCAGTACTTC.

In this sample, this clone turned up a few times. V is TRBV14 and J is TRBJ1-4; TRBD1 matches 10 bases. CDR1 and CDR2 from the germline V gene are SGHDN and FVKESK. After removal of 1 base from V and 5 bases from J, the junction contained 4 bases not matched to a gene. This CDR3 is built from 16 residues. This CDR3 is CASSQAGQGENEKLFF. The CDR3 DNA is TGTGCCAGCAGCCAAGCAGGACAGGGGGAAAATGAAAAACTGTTTTTT. Full variable domain (remainder filled in from reference TRBV14 and TRBJ1-4): EAGVTQFPSHSVIEKGQTVTLRCDPISGHDNLYWYRRVMGKEIKFLLHFVKESKQDESGMPNNRFLAERTGGTYSTLKVQPAELEDSGVYFCASSQAGQGENEKLFFGSGTQLSVL.

The rearrangement uses TRBV18 and TRBJ2-7, with no clear D. Germline V gene sequence: CDR1 KGHSH, CDR2 LQKENI. The CDR3 length is 13 residues. V gave up 2 bases and J gave up 3 bases, with 8 bases separating them. DNA for the CDR3: TGTGCCAGCTCACCAGGCCAGGACTACGAGCAGTACTTC. Its protein product is CASSPGQDYEQYF.

V and J are TRBV7-9 and TRBJ2-5; 10 bases are shared with TRBD2. Trimming at V came to 5 bases and at J to 4 bases, leaving 10 bases not matched to a gene. This CDR3 region has 16 residues. Germline V gene sequence: CDR1 SEHNR, CDR2 FQNEAQ (reference sequence). The CDR3 sequence: CASSLRLAGPRETQYF. The CDR3 bases are TGTGCCAGCAGCCTCCGACTAGCGGGCCCCAGAGAGACCCAGTACTTC.

The table lists this clone with a few counts. This chain uses TRBV7-2 with TRBJ1-2, with D uncertain. V lost 5 bases to trimming and J lost 5 bases, with 9 bases between them. The CDR3 is 12 residues long. Germline V gene sequence: CDR1 SGHTA, CDR2 FQGNSA. As DNA, the CDR3 is TGTGCCAGCAGCCTCGAGGGATATGGCTACACCTTC. Translated: CASSLEGYGYTF.

This clone appeared a few times. Here the CDR3 DNA reads TGTGCCAGCAGCTTAGTATCGGGTGAGCAGTTCTTC. Translated: CASSLVSGEQFF. The V and J genes are TRBV7-9 and TRBJ2-1; no clear D gene. Trimming took off 1 base at V and 9 bases at J, with 7 bases between the two ends. The CDR3 totals 12 residues. CDR1 SEHNR and CDR2 FQNEAQ come from the germline V gene (reference sequence). The entire variable domain, with the rest obtained from reference TRBV7-9 and TRBJ2-1, is as follows: DTGVSQNPRHKITKRGQNVTFRCDPISEHNRLYWYRQTLGQGPEFLTYFQNEAQLEKSRLLSDRFSAERPKGSFSTLEIQRTEQGDSAMYLCASSLVSGEQFFGPGTRLTVL.

The table lists this clone with a few counts. This chain links TRBV7-6 with TRBJ1-2; D may be TRBD1 (6 bases). This CDR3 has 14 residues. The germline V and J ends were trimmed by 5 bases and 3 bases, with 13 bases remaining between them. CDR1 is SGHVS and CDR2 is FNYEAQ in the germline V gene. Here the CDR3 DNA reads TGTGCCAGCAGCCCAAAGGCAGGGGACTATGGCTACACCTTC. Its translation: CASSPKAGDYGYTF. The full variable domain, its missing parts supplied by reference TRBV7-6 and TRBJ1-2, is GAGVSQSPRYKVTKRGQDVALRCDPISGHVSLYWYRQALGQGPEFLTYFNYEAQQDKSGLPNDRFSAERPEGSISTLTIQRTEQRDSAMYRCASSPKAGDYGYTFGSGTRLTVV.

The V and J genes are TRBV11-2 and TRBJ2-3, with D possibly being TRBD1 (6 bases). The CDR3 length is 16 residues. V gave up 5 bases and J gave up 2 bases, with 17 bases separating them. Germline CDR1 reads SGHAT; CDR2 reads FQNNGV. The CDR3 DNA reads TGTGCCAGCAGCCGTGATAGGGGGAGTAACACAGATACGCAGTATTTT. Encoded protein: CASSRDRGSNTDTQYF.

The chain has TRBV7-6 and TRBJ2-1; 7 positions agree with TRBD2. CDR3 length: 14 amino acids. Germline assignment: CDR1 SGHVS and CDR2 FNYEAQ. After removal of 5 bases from V and 7 bases from J, the junction contained 8 bases not matched to a gene. As DNA, the CDR3 is TGTGCCAGCAGCCCGTTGACTAGCCATAATGAGCAGTTCTTC. Amino acid sequence: CASSPLTSHNEQFF.